Here is one TCR beta chain with its context. Germline-derived CDR1 and CDR2 are SGHAT and FQDESV (reference sequence). V was shortened by 5 bases and J by 8 bases, with 9 bases between the two germline ends. CDR3 length equals 12 residues. These data are taken from a study of T cell changes during pregnancy in multiple sclerosis. Assay: immunoSEQ multiplex PCR; the TCRdb copy retains only in-frame clones and omits some. The sample consists of 35,000 to 45,000 clones, 85% to 90% of them appearing once. Sequencing was performed on CD4+ T cells from peripheral blood mononuclear cells, taken in the first trimester of pregnancy. The chain links TRBV11-1 to TRBJ1-4, with D hard to call. The sequence came from a female donor with multiple sclerosis, enrolled in a pregnancy study. DNA for the CDR3: TGTGCCAGCAGCCCCGGACTGGAAAAACTGTTTTTT. Protein product: CASSPGLEKLFF.